Presented here are 19 T cell receptor beta chains from one specimen sequenced in a study of T cells after yellow fever vaccination. MiXCR, applied by TCRdb to the 5' RACE reads, yields one record per CDR3 protein. Among around 140,000 distinct CDR3 sequences listed, approximately 6.6% were seen once. The sample in question was CD4+ T cells sorted from PBMCs, obtained 10 days after the yellow fever booster vaccination. Receptor source: a man aged 25 to 40 who received the YFV17D yellow fever vaccine.

This clonotype was counted many times. The rearrangement joins TRBV5-1 to TRBJ2-7; D could derive from TRBD1 or TRBD2 (5 bases each). Trimming pared 2 bases from V and 0 bases from J, leaving 9 bases between. This CDR3 region has 14 residues. Germline V gene sequence: CDR1 SGHRS, CDR2 YFSETQ. The CDR3: CASSFGTRSYEQYF. The DNA for the CDR3 is TGCGCCAGCAGCTTCGGGACCCGCTCCTACGAGCAGTACTTC.

This clonotype was observed at least ten times. The rearrangement joins TRBV6-5 to TRBJ2-1; TRBD2 matches 11 bases. V shed 2 bases, J shed 4 bases, and the junction held 4 bases outside the gene matches. In germline, CDR1 is MNHEY, CDR2 SVGAGI. CDR3 length: 16 amino acids. CDR3 DNA: TGTGCCAGCAGTTACGGAAGGACTAGCGGGTACAATGAGCAGTTCTTC. This codes for CASSYGRTSGYNEQFF.

This clonotype was found many times. The rearrangement uses TRBV7-2 and TRBJ2-5, with TRBD2 matching over 8 bases. Germline loops: CDR1 SGHTA, CDR2 FQGNSA. The V and J ends lost 6 bases and 3 bases, in that order; junction bases with no gene match: 6. CDR3 length equals 14 residues. The CDR3 reads CASRGSGGEETQYF. In DNA, the CDR3 is TGTGCCAGCAGAGGCTCCGGGGGGGAAGAGACCCAGTACTTC.

This clonotype was detected ten times or more. This chain connects TRBV12-5 to TRBJ2-3, with TRBD2 identical over 10 bases. Germline CDR1 is LGHNT and CDR2 is FRNRAP. Trimming removed 6 bases from V and 0 bases from J; junction bases left unmatched: 12. The CDR3 loop spans 18 amino acids. The CDR3 DNA reads TGTGCTAGTGGCCGCTACCGGACTAGCGGAACTAGCACAGATACGCAGTATTTT. Encoded protein: CASGRYRTSGTSTDTQYF.

This clonotype has a count of ten or more. The chain uses TRBV18 and TRBJ2-1; D might be TRBD2 (5 bases). Trimming pared 6 bases from V and 0 bases from J, leaving 12 bases between. CDR3 length equals 15 residues. Looked up from germline, CDR1 is KGHSH and CDR2 is LQKENI. The CDR3 protein is CASSERDSSYNEQFF. The CDR3 nucleotides read TGTGCCAGCTCGGAGAGGGATAGCTCCTACAATGAGCAGTTCTTC.

The sample holds many counts of this clonotype. For the CDR3, the DNA is TGTGCCAGCAGCCAACAGCGGGGAAGCACAGATACGCAGTATTTT. Protein sequence: CASSQQRGSTDTQYF. This chain connects TRBV3-1 to TRBJ2-3; 7 bases map to TRBD2. The V gene end was trimmed by 2 bases and the J gene end by 0 bases; junction bases not matched to a gene: 2. This CDR3 comprises 15 residues. Germline V gene lookup returns CDR1 LGHDT and CDR2 YNNKEL (reference sequence).

This clonotype appeared a few times. The chain has TRBV29-1 and TRBJ2-5, with a tentative D call TRBD2 (7 bases). Deletions cut 7 bases from V and 4 bases from J, with 22 bases between. CDR3 length: 15 residues. CDR1 and CDR2 from the germline V gene are SQVTM and ANQGSEA. Here the CDR3 DNA reads TGCAGCGCCCAGCGGGCTAAAAGGGGGGGAGAGACCCAGTACTTC. Translating gives CSAQRAKRGGETQYF.

At least ten counts were recorded for this clonotype. V usage is TRBV6-2 or TRBV6-3 and J usage is TRBJ2-1; 8 bases are shared with TRBD2. CDR3 length equals 15 residues. V dropped 8 bases and J dropped 6; count of bases not matched to a gene: 12. The germline V gene encodes CDR1 MNHEY and CDR2 SVGEGT. The CDR3 sequence: CASQIAGTQGNEQFF. The CDR3 DNA reads as TGTGCCAGCCAGATAGCGGGGACTCAGGGCAATGAGCAGTTCTTC.

The chain is built from TRBV5-4 and TRBJ1-1; D unclear. The CDR3 is made up of 14 amino acids. Trimming shortened V by 5 bases and J by 1 base, and 12 bases separated the two germline ends. The germline V gene encodes CDR1 SGHNT and CDR2 YYREEE (reference sequence). CDR3 residues: CASSPLIGNTEAFF. CDR3 nucleotides: TGTGCCAGCAGTCCGTTGATTGGGAACACTGAAGCTTTCTTT.

In its sample, this clonotype was seen a few times. The chain carries TRBV5-1 and TRBJ2-3; TRBD2 aligns across 7 bases. From germline, CDR1 is SGHRS and CDR2 YFSETQ. With V trimmed by 5 bases and J by 1 base, 7 bases remained unmatched. The CDR3 runs to 15 residues. The CDR3 loop reads CASSPGLGGTDTQYF. CDR3 bases: TGCGCCAGCAGTCCCGGACTAGGGGGCACAGATACGCAGTATTTT.

This clonotype was observed at least ten times. The chain is built from TRBV12-3 or TRBV12-4 and TRBJ2-6, with 7 positions matching TRBD2. This CDR3 contains 17 residues. V was clipped by 11 bases and J by 1 base; unmatched bases: 14. In DNA, the CDR3 is TGTGCCGGGGGGGGTTTTGGAGGGAAATCTGGGGCCAACGTCCTGACTTTC. Encoded protein: CAGGGFGGKSGANVLTF.

This clonotype showed up many times. The gene calls are TRBV7-6 and TRBJ1-2; 9 bases are a match to TRBD1. The CDR3 is 14 amino acids. V was clipped by 1 base and J by 4 bases; unmatched bases: 1. The germline V gene encodes CDR1 SGHVS and CDR2 FNYEAQ. The CDR3 DNA is TGTGCCAGCAGCTTAGAGGACAGGGGCTATGGCTACACCTTC. Translation gives CASSLEDRGYGYTF. The whole variable domain, remainder taken from reference TRBV7-6 and TRBJ1-2, is GAGVSQSPRYKVTKRGQDVALRCDPISGHVSLYWYRQALGQGPEFLTYFNYEAQQDKSGLPNDRFSAERPEGSISTLTIQRTEQRDSAMYRCASSLEDRGYGYTFGSGTRLTVV.

This clonotype was seen at least ten times. The rearrangement uses TRBV4-3 and TRBJ2-1; 7 bases agree with TRBD1. Germline V gene sequence: CDR1 LGHNA, CDR2 YSLEER. The CDR3 runs 15 residues. Germline trimming cut 7 bases from V and 6 bases from J; bases unmatched to any gene: 12. CDR3 in DNA: TGCGCCAGCACCCAGGAGACAGGGATCGGCAATGAGCAGTTCTTC. As protein: CASTQETGIGNEQFF.

In this sample, this clonotype turned up many times. J is TRBJ2-7 and V is TRBV20-1; no clear D. The germline gives CDR1 DFQATT, CDR2 SNEGSKA (reference sequence). Trimming removed 6 bases at V and 1 base at J, with 10 bases between. The length of the CDR3 is 12 residues. The CDR3 DNA reads TGCAGTGCCCGGACGGCTTCCTACGAGCAGTACTTC. Translated, it gives CSARTASYEQYF.

The sample holds many counts of this clonotype. J is TRBJ1-4 and V is TRBV10-3; 11 positions match TRBD1. Germline CDR1 reads ENHRY; CDR2 reads SYGVKD. The CDR3 length is 14 residues. Trimming at V came to 3 bases and at J to 15 bases, leaving 9 bases not matched to a gene. The CDR3 protein is CAISDGTGGKTLFF. The CDR3 region has the DNA TGTGCCATCAGTGACGGGACAGGGGGAAAGACCTTGTTTTTT.

This clonotype was recorded at least ten times. This chain connects TRBV2 to TRBJ2-2; D is undetermined. This CDR3 has 14 residues. V was trimmed by 4 bases and J by 4 bases, leaving 10 bases between them. The germline CDR1 and CDR2 sequences are SNHLY and FYNNEI. CDR3 protein: CASSATHSTGELFF. CDR3 DNA sequence: TGTGCCAGCAGTGCAACCCATAGCACCGGGGAGCTGTTTTTT.

This clonotype was seen repeatedly, ten times or more. The chain has TRBV7-3 and TRBJ2-1; no reliable D call. The CDR3 consists of 15 residues. Germline V gene data show CDR1 as SGHTA and CDR2 as FQGTGA. The V end was cut by 0 bases, the J end by 0 bases, with 6 bases between. The CDR3 nucleotides are TGTGCCAGCAGCTTAACGTATGGCTCCTACAATGAGCAGTTCTTC. This translates into CASSLTYGSYNEQFF.

Many counts were recorded for this clonotype. This sequence joins TRBV20-1 and TRBJ2-1; 8 bases are shared with TRBD2. The trim removed 3 bases at V and 7 bases at J, leaving 8 bases unmatched. This CDR3 is built from 14 residues. The germline V gene has CDR1 DFQATT and CDR2 SNEGSKA (reference sequence). CDR3 DNA sequence: TGCAGTGCTAGCGGGAGGGCCCTGGGTAATGAGCAGTTCTTC. Its translation is CSASGRALGNEQFF.

This clonotype was observed a handful of times. The J gene is TRBJ2-2, the V gene TRBV20-1; D remains ambiguous. The CDR3 runs 12 residues. Trimming removed 0 bases from V and 1 base from J, with 0 bases in between. Germline V gives CDR1 DFQATT, CDR2 SNEGSKA (reference sequence). The CDR3 DNA is TGCAGTGCTAGAGAGAACACCGGGGAGCTGTTTTTT. Translating it yields CSARENTGELFF.